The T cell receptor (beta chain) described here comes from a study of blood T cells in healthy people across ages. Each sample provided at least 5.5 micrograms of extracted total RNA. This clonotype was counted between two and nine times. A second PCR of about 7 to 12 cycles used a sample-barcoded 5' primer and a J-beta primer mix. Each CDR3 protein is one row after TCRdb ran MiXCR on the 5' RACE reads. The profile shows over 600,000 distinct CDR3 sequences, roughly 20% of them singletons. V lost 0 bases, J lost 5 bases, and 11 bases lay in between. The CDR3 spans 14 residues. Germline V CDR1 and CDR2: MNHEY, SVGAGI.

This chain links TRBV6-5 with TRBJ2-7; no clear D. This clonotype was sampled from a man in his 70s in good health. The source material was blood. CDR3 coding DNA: TGTGCCAGCAGTTACTCTGGGCGCAGAAACGAGCAGTACTTC. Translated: CASSYSGRRNEQYF.